These 11 T cell receptor beta chains share one sample of origin, sequenced in a study of beta chain features in type 1 diabetes. TCRB transcripts that were expressed got sequenced, as all of the isolated RNA had been reverse transcribed. TCRdb keeps only in-frame clones here, not all; method: immunoSEQ multiplex PCR. This sample carries hundreds of thousands of clones, roughly 11% of them seen once, and the ten largest clones take around 0.05%. Sequences were obtained from naive CD4+ T cells from blood. These receptors originate from a young woman in good health.

A note on this clone: Other DNA sequences of this sample code for an identical CDR3. The chain employs TRBV9 and TRBJ1-3; D is unresolved. The CDR3 contains 15 residues. Germline V gives CDR1 SGDLS, CDR2 YYNGEE. The ends were cut back, 2 bases at V and 0 bases at J, with 9 bases in the middle. The CDR3 nucleotides are TGTGCCAGCAGCGTGGGAGGGTCCTCTGGAAACACCATATATTTT. Translated, it gives CASSVGGSSGNTIYF. Together with reference TRBV9 and TRBJ1-3, the CDR3 gives the full variable domain: DSGVTQTPKHLITATGQRVTLRCSPRSGDLSVYWYQQSLDQGLQFLIQYYNGEERAKGNILERFSAQQFPDLHSELNLSSLELGDSALYFCASSVGGSSGNTIYFGEGSWLTVV.

The genes are TRBV14 and TRBJ1-3; D not certain. From germline, CDR1 is SGHDN and CDR2 FVKESK. The ends were cut back, 4 bases at V and 0 bases at J, with 10 bases in the middle. The CDR3 is 15 amino acids. CDR3 amino acids: CASSRLPGSGNTIYF. The CDR3 bases are TGTGCCAGCAGCCGACTTCCTGGCTCTGGAAACACCATATATTTT.

Regarding this clone: A junction end diverges from the germline sequence, so it may reflect a read error. V and J are TRBV2 and TRBJ1-1; 7 positions match TRBD1. CDR3 length equals 11 residues. Germline lookup yields CDR1 SNHLY and CDR2 FYNNEI. The CDR3 bases are TGTGCCAGCAGTGGGGGGCGAACAGGGGAATTT. Translated: CASSGGRTGEF.

This clone appeared a few times. This chain connects TRBV18 to TRBJ1-5; 7 bases match TRBD1. The V gene end was trimmed by 3 bases and the J gene end by 5 bases; junction bases not matched to a gene: 7. The CDR3 runs to 15 residues. Per the germline V gene, CDR1 is KGHSH and CDR2 is LQKENI. The CDR3 DNA reads as TGTGCCAGCTCACCGTCAGGGGGGCAAGATCAGCCCCAGCATTTT. Its protein is CASSPSGGQDQPQHF.

The rearrangement uses TRBV30 and TRBJ1-1, with 8 nucleotides matching TRBD1. Trimming removed 2 bases from V and 1 base from J; junction bases left unmatched: 3. The germline V gene has CDR1 GTSNPN and CDR2 SVGIG (reference sequence). The length of the CDR3 is 14 residues. The CDR3 protein is CAWSNRGKNTEAFF. The DNA for the CDR3 is TGTGCCTGGAGTAACAGGGGGAAGAACACTGAAGCTTTCTTT.

Of note for this clone: This sample also contains other DNA sequences that code for the same CDR3. The genes are TRBV7-9 and TRBJ2-6, with D perhaps matching TRBD2 (5 bases). In germline, CDR1 is SEHNR, CDR2 FQNEAQ (reference sequence). CDR3 length: 15 amino acids. V lost 3 bases to trimming and J lost 0 bases, with 6 bases between them. The DNA for the CDR3 is TGTGCCAGCAGCTTGGGGAGCTCTGGGGCCAACGTCCTGACTTTC. Its translation is CASSLGSSGANVLTF.

This clone was seen more than once but under ten times. This sequence joins TRBV7-3 and TRBJ2-7, with unresolved D. V lost 3 bases to trimming and J lost 2 bases, with 8 bases between them. The CDR3 length is 13 residues. The germline V gene encodes CDR1 SGHTA and CDR2 FQGTGA. The CDR3 coding sequence is TGTGCCAGCAGCTTTTCTGCTACCTACGAGCAGTACGTC. This encodes CASSFSATYEQYV.

This clone came up a few times. This sequence joins TRBV7-2 and TRBJ2-1, with 13 nucleotides matching TRBD2. Germline-derived CDR1 and CDR2 are SGHTA and FQGNSA. The CDR3 is 16 amino acids. J lost 4 bases, V lost 7 bases, and 7 bases had no gene match. CDR3 DNA: TGTGCCAGCACCCTGGGACTAGCGGGGTCGTACAATGAGCAGTTCTTC. This gives the protein CASTLGLAGSYNEQFF.

The rearrangement uses TRBV18 and TRBJ2-7, with D hard to call. The CDR3 has 11 amino acids. V was clipped by 6 bases and J by 3 bases, with 6 bases between them. Germline CDR1 reads KGHSH; CDR2 reads LQKENI. The DNA for the CDR3 is TGTGCCAGCTCCCAGGACTACGAGCAGTACTTC. As protein: CASSQDYEQYF.

The V and J genes are TRBV29-1 and TRBJ2-1, with 15 bases aligning to TRBD2. This CDR3 has 13 amino acids. V dropped 7 bases and J dropped 7; count of bases not matched to a gene: 2. CDR1 is SQVTM, CDR2 ANQGSEA, per germline. DNA of the CDR3: TGCAGCGCTGGACTAGCGGGAGGGAATGAGCAGTTCTTC. This encodes CSAGLAGGNEQFF.

The gene calls are TRBV6-5 and TRBJ1-5, with 7 positions matching TRBD1. CDR1 and CDR2 (germline): MNHEY, SVGAGI. Trimming took 6 bases from V and 5 from J; bases not matched to a gene: 7. The CDR3 is made up of 14 amino acids. The CDR3 region is CASRPGQSHQPQHF. The CDR3 DNA reads as TGTGCCAGCAGGCCGGGACAGAGCCATCAGCCCCAGCATTTT.